One T cell receptor (beta chain) is described in this entry. Profiled with immunoSEQ multiplex PCR; TCRdb holds only in-frame clones, not every one. The table has about 290,000 clones, about nine tenths seen once. These data come from a study of blood T cell repertoires in COVID-19. Germline V gene data show CDR1 as SGHNT and CDR2 as YYREEE (reference sequence). J gave up 4 bases and V 6 bases, and 7 bases lay outside the gene matches. The CDR3 totals 14 residues. V and J are TRBV5-4 and TRBJ1-2; 9 nucleotides line up with TRBD1. Sequenced sample: PBMCs or T cells enriched from blood (not recorded which). This TCR derives from a woman aged 40 to 50 who had recovered from COVID-19. The CDR3 bases are TGTGCCAGCACCTTCACAGGGGGCGGCTATGGCTACACCTTC. This encodes CASTFTGGGYGYTF.